The next 11 T cell receptor beta chains were all read from a single sample in a study of cytomegalovirus exposure and HLA in healthy donors. The PCR ran on 60 Vbeta and 13 Jbeta primers. Assay: immunoSEQ multiplex PCR; the TCRdb copy retains only in-frame clones and omits some. The sample has some 120,000 clones; the top ten hold about 3.8%. The sample consisted of PBMCs. These receptor sequences come from a man aged 25 to 40 in good health and CMV-seronegative.

The chain uses TRBV18 and TRBJ2-5; 9 nucleotides line up with TRBD2. Germline assignment: CDR1 KGHSH and CDR2 LQKENI. CDR3 length: 16 residues. Trimming cost V 0 bases and J 5 bases; bases outside gene matches: 7. CDR3 DNA sequence: TGTGCCAGCTCACCACCCGGCGGGGGGGCTTCGGAGACCCAGTACTTC. Translation gives CASSPPGGGASETQYF.

The gene calls are TRBV5-4 and TRBJ1-1; TRBD1 agrees at 9 bases. Germline CDR1 SGHNT, CDR2 YYREEE (reference sequence). J gave up 3 bases and V 4 bases, and 13 bases lay outside the gene matches. This CDR3 is 17 amino acids long. The CDR3 sequence is CASSPWNDRGRDTEAFF. The CDR3 DNA reads TGTGCCAGCAGCCCTTGGAATGACAGGGGGAGGGACACTGAAGCTTTCTTT.

V usage is TRBV4-2 and J usage is TRBJ2-2; D call uncertain. V was trimmed by 0 bases and J by 1 base, leaving 12 bases between them. The CDR3 spans 17 residues. Germline-derived CDR1 and CDR2 are LGHNA and YNFKEQ. DNA for the CDR3: TGTGCCAGCAGCCAAGAAATTTCTTCCCGGAACACCGGGGAGCTGTTTTTT. It yields the protein CASSQEISSRNTGELFF.

The chain recombines TRBV5-1 with TRBJ2-2; 15 nucleotides match TRBD2. Trimming took 5 bases from V and 5 from J; bases not matched to a gene: 10. CDR1 and CDR2 from the germline V gene are SGHRS and YFSETQ. The CDR3 is made up of 18 amino acids. DNA of the CDR3: TGCGCCAGCAGACAGCCGGGACTAGCGGGGGGACTAACCGGGGAGCTGTTTTTT. Its protein is CASRQPGLAGGLTGELFF.

This chain links TRBV10-3 with TRBJ2-7; TRBD1 matches at 7 bases. CDR3 length: 13 amino acids. Germline lookup yields CDR1 ENHRY and CDR2 SYGVKD. The trim removed 4 bases at V and 2 bases at J, leaving 2 bases unmatched. The chain's CDR3 is CAISGGQTYEQYF. CDR3 coding DNA: TGTGCCATCAGTGGGGGACAGACCTACGAGCAGTACTTC.

This sequence joins TRBV5-4 and TRBJ1-3; D is possibly TRBD1 (5 bases). The germline V gene encodes CDR1 SGHNT and CDR2 YYREEE (reference sequence). Trimming pared 0 bases from V and 4 bases from J, leaving 11 bases between. This CDR3 contains 15 residues. The CDR3 region has the DNA TGTGCCAGCAGCTTGGCCGGGGGTACGGGAAACACCATATATTTT. Residues: CASSLAGGTGNTIYF.

This chain connects TRBV5-1 to TRBJ1-1; D remains unclear. CDR3 size: 15 residues. V lost 4 bases, J lost 3 bases, and 16 bases lay in between. Germline V lookup: CDR1 SGHRS, CDR2 YFSETQ. As DNA, the CDR3 is TGCGCCAGCAGCCTTGAAACAGTTTCCTACACTGAAGCTTTCTTT. It is translated as CASSLETVSYTEAFF.

The J gene is TRBJ2-7, the V gene TRBV5-1, with TRBD1 matching 9 bases. The germline gives CDR1 SGHRS, CDR2 YFSETQ. J lost 4 bases, V lost 3 bases, and 11 bases had no gene match. The CDR3 length is 16 residues. CDR3 sequence reads: CASSSRRDRDKYEQYF. The CDR3 DNA sequence: TGCGCCAGCAGCTCGAGGCGGGACAGGGATAAATACGAGCAGTACTTC.

This chain connects TRBV14 to TRBJ1-4; tentatively, D is TRBD1 (5 bases). Germline loops: CDR1 SGHDN, CDR2 FVKESK. Trimming shortened V by 1 base and J by 0 bases, and 9 bases separated the two germline ends. The CDR3 consists of 16 residues. The CDR3 DNA sequence: TGTGCCAGCAGCCAAGTTCCGACAGCAACTAATGAAAAACTGTTTTTT. As protein: CASSQVPTATNEKLFF.

The chain uses TRBV7-2 and TRBJ2-3; 8 bases match TRBD2. Germline V gene data show CDR1 as SGHTA and CDR2 as FQGNSA. V lost 6 bases to trimming and J lost 0 bases; unmatched junction nucleotides: 8. This CDR3 has 16 amino acids. The CDR3 DNA follows: TGTGCCAGCAGGCAAGGGCTAGCGGGCAGCACAGATACGCAGTATTTT. Its protein product is CASRQGLAGSTDTQYF.

This chain connects TRBV18 to TRBJ1-6, with D hard to call. V dropped 2 bases and J dropped 7 bases, with 9 bases sitting between them. The CDR3 contains 14 residues. Germline loops: CDR1 KGHSH, CDR2 LQKENI. The CDR3 protein is CASSPNQKNSPLHF. CDR3 bases: TGTGCCAGCTCACCAAATCAGAAAAATTCACCCCTCCACTTT.